Described below is a single T cell receptor (beta chain) sequence and its context. The data stem from a study of T cell clones after liver transplantation. Study-level background: Patients counted as tolerant after at least one year off all immunosuppression, enzymes not exceeding twice normal.

The V and J ends lost 2 bases and 4 bases, in that order; junction bases with no gene match: 5. The CDR3 runs 16 residues. Germline-derived CDR1 and CDR2 are SNHLY and FYNNEI. The repertoire was sequenced with immunoSEQ multiplex PCR; TCRdb's copy has only in-frame clones and lacks some. Of roughly 57,000 clones in the sample, about 64% are singletons; the top ten hold approximately 15%. The sequence was obtained from a human donor who received a liver transplant. This sequence joins TRBV2 and TRBJ2-2; 9 bases match TRBD2. Material: CD4+ T cells from blood, obtained before liver transplant. The CDR3 bases are TGTGCCAGCAGTGAAATGGCGGGGGGGAGCACCGGGGAGCTGTTTTTT. As protein: CASSEMAGGSTGELFF.